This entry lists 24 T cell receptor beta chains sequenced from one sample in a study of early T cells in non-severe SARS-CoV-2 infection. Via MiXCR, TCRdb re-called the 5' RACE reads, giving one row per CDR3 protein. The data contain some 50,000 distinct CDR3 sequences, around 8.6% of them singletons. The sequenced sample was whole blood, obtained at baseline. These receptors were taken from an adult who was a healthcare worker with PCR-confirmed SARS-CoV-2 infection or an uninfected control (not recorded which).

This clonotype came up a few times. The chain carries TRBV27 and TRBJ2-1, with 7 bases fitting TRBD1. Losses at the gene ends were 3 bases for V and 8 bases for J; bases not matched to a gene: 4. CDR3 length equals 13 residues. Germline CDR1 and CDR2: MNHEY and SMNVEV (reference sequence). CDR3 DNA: TGTGCCAGCAGTTTTCGGGACAGATATGAGCAGTTCTTC. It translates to CASSFRDRYEQFF.

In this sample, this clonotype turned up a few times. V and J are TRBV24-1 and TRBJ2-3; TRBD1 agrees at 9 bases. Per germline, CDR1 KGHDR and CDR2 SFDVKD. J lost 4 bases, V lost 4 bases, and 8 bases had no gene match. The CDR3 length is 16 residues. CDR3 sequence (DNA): TGTGCCACCAGTGACACCCCGGGACAGGGATCAGATACGCAGTATTTT. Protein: CATSDTPGQGSDTQYF.

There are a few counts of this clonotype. The CDR3 loop is CASSLESGHGYTF. CDR3 bases: TGTGCCAGCAGCTTAGAGTCAGGGCATGGCTACACCTTC. The chain combines TRBV7-9 with TRBJ1-2; a weak D match, TRBD1 (5 bases). Trimming removed 1 base at V and 6 bases at J, with 9 bases between. CDR3 size: 13 residues. Germline values: CDR1 SEHNR, CDR2 FQNEAQ (reference sequence).

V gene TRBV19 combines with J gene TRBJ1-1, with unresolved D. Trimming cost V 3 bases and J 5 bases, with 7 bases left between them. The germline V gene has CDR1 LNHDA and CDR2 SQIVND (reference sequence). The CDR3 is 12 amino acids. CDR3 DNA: TGTGCCAGTAGTATTGGGGAGACTGAAGCTTTCTTT. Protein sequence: CASSIGETEAFF.

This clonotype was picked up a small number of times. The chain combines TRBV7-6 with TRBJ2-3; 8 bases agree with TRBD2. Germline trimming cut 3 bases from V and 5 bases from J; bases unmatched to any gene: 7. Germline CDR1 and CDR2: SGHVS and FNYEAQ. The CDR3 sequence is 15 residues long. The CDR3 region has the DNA TGTGCCAGCAGCTTTACGGGAGGGCCGGTAGATACGCAGTATTTT. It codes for CASSFTGGPVDTQYF.

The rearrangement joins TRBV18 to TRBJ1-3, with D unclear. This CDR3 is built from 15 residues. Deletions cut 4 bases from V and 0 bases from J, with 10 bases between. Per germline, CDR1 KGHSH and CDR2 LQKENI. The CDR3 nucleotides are TGTGCCAGCTCACTGACCTCCTTCTCTGGAAACACCATATATTTT. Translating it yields CASSLTSFSGNTIYF.

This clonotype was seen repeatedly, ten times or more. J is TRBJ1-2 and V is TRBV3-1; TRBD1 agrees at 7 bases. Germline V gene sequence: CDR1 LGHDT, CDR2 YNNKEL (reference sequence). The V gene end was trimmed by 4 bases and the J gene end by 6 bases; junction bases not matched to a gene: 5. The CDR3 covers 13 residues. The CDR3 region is CASSRDSRDGYTF. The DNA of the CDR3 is TGTGCCAGCAGCCGGGACAGTCGGGATGGCTACACCTTC.

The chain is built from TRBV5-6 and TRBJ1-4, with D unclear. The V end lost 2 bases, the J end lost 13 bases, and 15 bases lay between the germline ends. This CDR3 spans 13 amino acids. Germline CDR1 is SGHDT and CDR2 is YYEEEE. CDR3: CASSLVGVPGLFF. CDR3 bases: TGTGCCAGCAGCTTAGTCGGAGTCCCGGGACTGTTTTTT.

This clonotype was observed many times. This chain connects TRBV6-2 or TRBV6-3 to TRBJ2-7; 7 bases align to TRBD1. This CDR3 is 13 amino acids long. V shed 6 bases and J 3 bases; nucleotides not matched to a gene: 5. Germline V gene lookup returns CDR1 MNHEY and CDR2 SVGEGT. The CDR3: CASSPGQYYEQYF. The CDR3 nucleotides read TGTGCCAGCAGCCCGGGACAGTACTACGAGCAGTACTTC.

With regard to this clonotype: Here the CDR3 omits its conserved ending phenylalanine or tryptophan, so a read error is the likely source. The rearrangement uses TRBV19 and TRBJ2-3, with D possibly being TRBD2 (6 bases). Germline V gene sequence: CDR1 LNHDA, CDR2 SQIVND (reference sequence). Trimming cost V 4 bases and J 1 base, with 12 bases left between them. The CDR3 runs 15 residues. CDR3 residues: CASSSVAAGTDTQYL. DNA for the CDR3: TGTGCCAGTAGTAGTGTAGCGGCAGGCACAGATACGCAGTATCTT.

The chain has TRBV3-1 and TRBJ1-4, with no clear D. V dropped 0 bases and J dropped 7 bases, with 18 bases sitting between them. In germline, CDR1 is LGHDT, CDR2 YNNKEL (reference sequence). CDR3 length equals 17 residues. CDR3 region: CASSQDFALPTLEKLFF. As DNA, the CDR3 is TGTGCCAGCAGCCAAGATTTTGCGCTTCCGACCCTTGAAAAACTGTTTTTT.

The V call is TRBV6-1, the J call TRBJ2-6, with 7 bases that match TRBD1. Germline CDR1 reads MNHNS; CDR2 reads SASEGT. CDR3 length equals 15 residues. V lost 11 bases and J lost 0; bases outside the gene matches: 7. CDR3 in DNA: TGTGCCGGGTGGACAGGCCTCTCTGGGGCCAACGTCCTGACTTTC. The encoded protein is CAGWTGLSGANVLTF.

CDR3 in DNA: TGTGCCAGCAGCTCAGGACTAGCGGAAGAGACCCAGTACTTC. Its translation: CASSSGLAEETQYF. The rearrangement links TRBV11-3 to TRBJ2-5; 10 nucleotides align to TRBD2. In germline, CDR1 is SGHNT, CDR2 YENEEA. The junction had 2 bases not matched to a gene; V was cut back by 4 bases and J by 3 bases. The CDR3 spans 14 residues.

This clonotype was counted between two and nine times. The CDR3 sequence: CASSPDRGKNTEAFF. Here the CDR3 DNA reads TGTGCCAGCTCACCCGACAGGGGGAAGAACACTGAAGCTTTCTTT. The V call is TRBV18, the J call TRBJ1-1; TRBD1 agrees at 9 bases. Germline-derived CDR1 and CDR2 are KGHSH and LQKENI. This CDR3 is built from 15 residues. J gave up 1 base and V 3 bases, and 3 bases lay outside the gene matches.

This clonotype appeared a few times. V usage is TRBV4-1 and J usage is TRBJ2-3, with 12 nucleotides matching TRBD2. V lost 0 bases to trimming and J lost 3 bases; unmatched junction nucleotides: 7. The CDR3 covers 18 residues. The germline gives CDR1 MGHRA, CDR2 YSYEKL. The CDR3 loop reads CASSQDVLAGGGTDTQYF. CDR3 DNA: TGCGCCAGCAGCCAAGATGTGCTAGCGGGAGGGGGAACAGATACGCAGTATTTT.

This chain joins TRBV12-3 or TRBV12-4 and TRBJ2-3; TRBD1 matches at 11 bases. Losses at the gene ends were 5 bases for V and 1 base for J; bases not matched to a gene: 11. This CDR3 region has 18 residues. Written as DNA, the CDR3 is TGTGCCAGCAGTCTACCCTTTGGACAGGGGGCAGGCACAGATACGCAGTATTTT. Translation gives CASSLPFGQGAGTDTQYF.

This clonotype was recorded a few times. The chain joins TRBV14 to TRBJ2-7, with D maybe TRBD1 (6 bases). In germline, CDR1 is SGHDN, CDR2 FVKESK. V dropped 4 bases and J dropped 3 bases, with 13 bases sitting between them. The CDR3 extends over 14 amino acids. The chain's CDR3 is CASSRTGTLYEQYF. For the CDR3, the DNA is TGTGCCAGCAGCCGAACCGGGACACTCTACGAGCAGTACTTC.

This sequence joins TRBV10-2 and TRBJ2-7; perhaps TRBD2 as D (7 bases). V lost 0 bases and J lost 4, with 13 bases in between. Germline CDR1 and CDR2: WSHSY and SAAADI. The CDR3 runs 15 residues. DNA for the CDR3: TGCGCCAGCAGTGAGTCGGGGGGGCTGAGGTACGAGCAGTACTTC. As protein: CASSESGGLRYEQYF.

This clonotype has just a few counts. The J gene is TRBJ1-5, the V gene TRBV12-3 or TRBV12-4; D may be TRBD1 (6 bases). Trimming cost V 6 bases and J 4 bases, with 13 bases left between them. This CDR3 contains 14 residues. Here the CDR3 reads CASRKAGTNQPQHF. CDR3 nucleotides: TGTGCCAGCAGAAAGGCAGGGACAAATCAGCCCCAGCATTTT.

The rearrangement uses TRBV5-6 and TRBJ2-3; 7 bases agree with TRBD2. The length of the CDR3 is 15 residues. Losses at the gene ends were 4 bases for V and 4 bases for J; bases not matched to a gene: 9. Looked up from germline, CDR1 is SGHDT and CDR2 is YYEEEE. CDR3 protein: CASSNRRGSPDTQYF. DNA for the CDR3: TGTGCCAGCAGCAATCGCCGCGGGAGTCCAGATACGCAGTATTTT.

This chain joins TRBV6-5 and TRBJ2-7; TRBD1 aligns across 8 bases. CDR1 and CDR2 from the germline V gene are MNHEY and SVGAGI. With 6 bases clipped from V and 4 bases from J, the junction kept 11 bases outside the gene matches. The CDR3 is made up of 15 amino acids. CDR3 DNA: TGTGCCAGCAGGTCCCCCGGACAGGGTAGTTACGAGCAGTACTTC. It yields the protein CASRSPGQGSYEQYF.

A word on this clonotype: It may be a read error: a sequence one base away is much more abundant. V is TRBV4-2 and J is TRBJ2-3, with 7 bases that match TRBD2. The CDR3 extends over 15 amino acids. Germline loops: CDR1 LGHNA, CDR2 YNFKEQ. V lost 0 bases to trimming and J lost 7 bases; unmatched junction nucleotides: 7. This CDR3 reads CASSQDNGGSNTQYF. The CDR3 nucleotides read TGTGCCAGCAGCCAAGATAACGGGGGGTCCAATACGCAGTATTTT.

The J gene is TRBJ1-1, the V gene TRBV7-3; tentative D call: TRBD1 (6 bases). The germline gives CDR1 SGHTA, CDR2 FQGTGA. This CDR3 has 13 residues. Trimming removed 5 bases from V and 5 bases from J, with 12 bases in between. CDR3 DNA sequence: TGTGCCAGCAGCCCACAGGGAGGGACTGAAGCTTTCTTT. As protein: CASSPQGGTEAFF.

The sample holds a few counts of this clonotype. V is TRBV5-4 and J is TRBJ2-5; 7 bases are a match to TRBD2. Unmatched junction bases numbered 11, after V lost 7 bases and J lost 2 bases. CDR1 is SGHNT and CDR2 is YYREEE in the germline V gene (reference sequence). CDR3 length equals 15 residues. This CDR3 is CASERGGAGQETQYF. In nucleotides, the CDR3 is TGTGCCAGCGAACGCGGGGGAGCGGGACAAGAGACCCAGTACTTC.